What follows are 6 T cell receptor beta chains derived from one specimen sequenced in a study of shared clonotypes between healthy human individuals. Some clones are missing from TCRdb's copy, which holds only in-frame ones; the method was immunoSEQ multiplex PCR. The sample includes around 2.5 million clones, approximately 93% of them seen just once. The sample taken for sequencing was naive CD4+ T cells from PBMCs. The subset was: CD45RA+ positively selected. Every receptor here comes from a man aged 18 to 30 in good health. Some clones in this sample may be carry-over from other donors' samples.

Details on this clone: Other DNA sequences from this sample encode an identical CDR3 as well. The gene calls are TRBV7-2 and TRBJ1-5, with TRBD1 identical over 7 bases. Germline CDR1 is SGHTA and CDR2 is FQGNSA. This CDR3 comprises 13 residues. V was clipped by 3 bases and J by 4 bases; unmatched bases: 0. CDR3 protein: CASSLDRNQPQHF. The CDR3 DNA reads TGTGCCAGCAGCTTGGACAGGAATCAGCCCCAGCATTTT. Full variable domain (outside the CDR3, taken from reference TRBV7-2 and TRBJ1-5): GAGVSQSPSNKVTEKGKDVELRCDPISGHTALYWYRQSLGQGLEFLIYFQGNSAPDKSGLPSDRFSAERTGGSVSTLTIQRTQQEDSAVYLCASSLDRNQPQHFGDGTRLSIL.

The J gene is TRBJ1-1, the V gene TRBV5-1, with D maybe TRBD1 (6 bases). CDR3 length: 13 residues. The V and J ends lost 3 bases and 11 bases respectively, with 17 bases between them. Looked up from germline, CDR1 is SGHRS and CDR2 is YFSETQ. This CDR3 is CASSSSVEGGAFF. The CDR3, as DNA: TGCGCCAGCAGCTCATCAGTCGAAGGGGGGGCTTTCTTT.

The V gene is TRBV7-6, the J gene TRBJ2-7, with D unresolved. The CDR3 extends over 15 amino acids. V was shortened by 1 base and J by 0 bases, with 10 bases between the two germline ends. Germline CDR1 SGHVS, CDR2 FNYEAQ. CDR3: CASSLVDKSSYEQYF. For the CDR3, the DNA is TGTGCCAGCAGCTTAGTAGACAAGAGCTCCTACGAGCAGTACTTC.

J is TRBJ1-1 and V is TRBV5-4; 9 bases align to TRBD1. Germline assignment: CDR1 SGHNT and CDR2 YYREEE (reference sequence). Trimming took 6 bases from V and 0 from J; bases not matched to a gene: 3. The CDR3 is made up of 14 amino acids. The CDR3 region has the DNA TGTGCCAGCATCTACAGGGGGCTGAACACTGAAGCTTTCTTT. As protein: CASIYRGLNTEAFF.

This sequence joins TRBV9 and TRBJ2-5, with TRBD2 identical over 8 bases. The CDR3 extends over 19 amino acids. From germline, CDR1 is SGDLS and CDR2 YYNGEE. Trimming took 0 bases from V and 5 from J; bases not matched to a gene: 18. This CDR3 is CASSVGEGKSGSSGETQYF. The CDR3 DNA reads TGTGCCAGCAGCGTAGGGGAGGGGAAAAGCGGGAGTTCCGGGGAGACCCAGTACTTC.

The chain uses TRBV28 and TRBJ1-3; D not certain. Trimming cost V 2 bases and J 7 bases, with 15 bases left between them. The CDR3 length is 15 residues. Germline CDR1 MDHEN, CDR2 SYDVKM. CDR3 sequence: CASSLLGHTVNTIYF. As DNA, the CDR3 is TGTGCCAGCAGTTTACTAGGTCACACGGTGAACACCATATATTTT.